The 31 T cell receptor beta chains in this list originate from one sample, sequenced in a study of blood T cell repertoires in COVID-19. Generated by immunoSEQ multiplex PCR, the TCRdb table keeps only in-frame clones and is missing some. The sample includes approximately 150,000 clones, about 85% of them seen just once. Sequenced sample: peripheral blood. These TCRs come from a woman aged 45-65 years with COVID-19, enrolled during active disease.

The V call is TRBV9, the J call TRBJ2-3, with 10 bases fitting TRBD2. CDR3 size: 19 residues. The V gene end was trimmed by 0 bases and the J gene end by 1 base; junction bases not matched to a gene: 11. CDR1 SGDLS and CDR2 YYNGEE come from the germline V gene. Written as DNA, the CDR3 is TGTGCCAGCAGCGTAGGATGGATAGCGGGGGGATCTGGCACAGATACGCAGTATTTT. Translated, it gives CASSVGWIAGGSGTDTQYF. Together with reference TRBV9 and TRBJ2-3, the CDR3 gives the full variable domain: DSGVTQTPKHLITATGQRVTLRCSPRSGDLSVYWYQQSLDQGLQFLIQYYNGEERAKGNILERFSAQQFPDLHSELNLSSLELGDSALYFCASSVGWIAGGSGTDTQYFGPGTRLTVL.

The V gene is TRBV11-2, the J gene TRBJ2-3, with 8 positions matching TRBD2. This CDR3 contains 15 residues. Per the germline V gene, CDR1 is SGHAT and CDR2 is FQNNGV. The trim removed 5 bases at V and 5 bases at J, leaving 9 bases unmatched. This CDR3 is CASSDRGGRGDTQYF. In DNA, the CDR3 is TGTGCCAGCAGCGACCGGGGGGGGAGAGGAGATACGCAGTATTTT.

The chain combines TRBV6-5 with TRBJ1-5; weak D call: TRBD1 (6 bases). From germline, CDR1 is MNHEY and CDR2 SVGAGI. The CDR3 is made up of 14 amino acids. The germline V and J ends were trimmed by 4 bases and 1 base, with 8 bases remaining between them. CDR3 nucleotides: TGTGCCAGCAGTTGGACAGTCAGCAATCAGCCCCAGCATTTT. This encodes CASSWTVSNQPQHF.

The chain joins TRBV6-5 to TRBJ2-7, with 8 bases aligning to TRBD2. J gave up 2 bases and V 6 bases, and 3 bases lay outside the gene matches. Germline assignment: CDR1 MNHEY and CDR2 SVGAGI. The CDR3 is made up of 13 amino acids. Here the CDR3 DNA reads TGTGCCAGCAGAACGGGGGGGCCCTACGAGCAGTACTTC. It codes for CASRTGGPYEQYF.

This clone was seen once. This chain links TRBV7-3 with TRBJ2-1, with D unresolved. This CDR3 comprises 13 residues. Trimming shortened V by 5 bases and J by 0 bases, and 5 bases separated the two germline ends. Germline values: CDR1 SGHTA, CDR2 FQGTGA. The CDR3 DNA follows: TGTGCCAGCAGCCTTAGCTCCTACAATGAGCAGTTCTTC. Translating gives CASSLSSYNEQFF.

This clone was counted between two and nine times. This chain connects TRBV4-1 to TRBJ2-1, with 9 bases fitting TRBD1. The germline V gene has CDR1 MGHRA and CDR2 YSYEKL. The V and J ends lost 1 base and 2 bases, in that order; junction bases with no gene match: 0. CDR3 size: 15 residues. CDR3 coding DNA: TGCGCCAGCAGCCAAGGGACAGGGGCCTACAATGAGCAGTTCTTC. Residues: CASSQGTGAYNEQFF.

The chain joins TRBV19 to TRBJ2-2, with unresolved D. The V gene lost 7 bases and the J gene lost 4 bases, with 10 bases spanning the gap. The CDR3 is 13 amino acids. Germline-derived CDR1 and CDR2 are LNHDA and SQIVND (reference sequence). For the CDR3, the DNA is TGTGCCAGTATTAACCGAGGCACCGGGGAGCTGTTTTTT. Its translation: CASINRGTGELFF. The full variable domain, with the rest looked up from reference TRBV19 and TRBJ2-2, is DGGITQSPKYLFRKEGQNVTLSCEQNLNHDAMYWYRQDPGQGLRLIYYSQIVNDFQKGDIAEGYSVSREKKESFPLTVTSAQKNPTAFYLCASINRGTGELFFGEGSRLTVL.

This chain links TRBV30 with TRBJ2-7; D gene ambiguous. CDR3 size: 11 residues. The V and J ends lost 0 bases and 7 bases respectively, with 7 bases between them. From germline, CDR1 is GTSNPN and CDR2 SVGIG (reference sequence). The chain's CDR3 is CAWSVTKEQYF. The CDR3, as DNA: TGTGCCTGGAGTGTGACAAAAGAGCAGTACTTC.

V gene TRBV19 combines with J gene TRBJ2-7; possibly TRBD1 for D (6 bases). The V gene's germline CDR1 is LNHDA and CDR2 SQIVND (reference sequence). Trimming cost V 11 bases and J 1 base, with 9 bases left between them. CDR3 length: 11 residues. The CDR3 reads CAAGQSYEQYF. The CDR3 DNA reads as TGTGCCGCCGGACAGTCCTACGAGCAGTACTTC. The whole variable domain, remainder taken from reference TRBV19 and TRBJ2-7, is DGGITQSPKYLFRKEGQNVTLSCEQNLNHDAMYWYRQDPGQGLRLIYYSQIVNDFQKGDIAEGYSVSREKKESFPLTVTSAQKNPTAFYLCAAGQSYEQYFGPGTRLTVT.

The chain uses TRBV5-1 and TRBJ2-3, with a weak D call TRBD2 (7 bases). Trimming pared 5 bases from V and 3 bases from J, leaving 16 bases between. The CDR3 covers 15 residues. The germline V gene has CDR1 SGHRS and CDR2 YFSETQ. CDR3 bases: TGCGCCAGCAGTCGGAGGGGGGGTCCTACAGATACGCAGTATTTT. It is translated as CASSRRGGPTDTQYF.

V and J are TRBV27 and TRBJ2-1, with TRBD2 matching over 14 bases. The CDR3 is 13 amino acids. Germline V gives CDR1 MNHEY, CDR2 SMNVEV (reference sequence). J was trimmed by 9 bases and V by 5 bases; bases with no gene match: 0. CDR3 coding DNA: TGTGCCAGCAGTGGGACTAGCGGGGGTGAGCAGTTCTTC. This encodes CASSGTSGGEQFF.

V usage is TRBV19 and J usage is TRBJ2-1; D not resolved. This CDR3 has 15 amino acids. The V gene lost 5 bases and the J gene lost 3 bases, with 14 bases spanning the gap. CDR1 is LNHDA, CDR2 SQIVND, per germline (reference sequence). In DNA form, the CDR3 reads TGTGCCAGTAGTGTAGCTTATGGCCTCTACAATGAGCAGTTCTTC. Protein: CASSVAYGLYNEQFF.

The genes are TRBV5-4 and TRBJ2-1; tentative D call: TRBD1 (6 bases). This CDR3 has 14 residues. V lost 3 bases to trimming and J lost 1 base, with 8 bases between them. Germline CDR1 is SGHNT and CDR2 is YYREEE (reference sequence). The CDR3 reads CASSSGQSYNEQFF. The CDR3 DNA reads TGTGCCAGCAGCTCCGGACAGTCCTACAATGAGCAGTTCTTC.

In regard to this clone: This sample includes further DNA sequences coding for the same CDR3. The chain uses TRBV6-2 or TRBV6-3 and TRBJ2-3; 14 nucleotides align to TRBD2. The trim removed 2 bases at V and 0 bases at J, leaving 4 bases unmatched. This CDR3 is built from 18 residues. CDR1 and CDR2 (germline): MNHEY, SVGEGT. CDR3 DNA: TGTGCCAGCAGTTACGGGACTAGCGGGGGCCCAAGCACAGATACGCAGTATTTT. Encoded protein: CASSYGTSGGPSTDTQYF.

The chain carries TRBV3-1 (or the pseudogene TRBV3-2) and TRBJ2-7; 8 bases fit TRBD1. After removal of 6 bases from V and 0 bases from J, the junction contained 7 bases not matched to a gene. The CDR3 sequence is 15 residues long. Germline V CDR1 and CDR2: LGHDT, YNNKEL (reference sequence). The CDR3 protein is CASSRDRGLSYEQYF. The CDR3 DNA reads as TGTGCCAGCAGTCGAGACAGGGGTCTCTCCTACGAGCAGTACTTC.

The rearrangement uses TRBV27 and TRBJ1-1, with 7 bases matching TRBD1. The germline V gene has CDR1 MNHEY and CDR2 SMNVEV (reference sequence). The CDR3 has 14 residues. V lost 6 bases, J lost 2 bases, and 6 bases stayed unmatched. The CDR3 DNA follows: TGTGCCAGCAGCCGGGACAGATTTAACACTGAAGCTTTCTTT. This gives the protein CASSRDRFNTEAFF.

As regards this clone: Because the CDR3's place on the DNA is in doubt, the DNA is left out and the CDR3 is given as listed by TCRdb. This sequence joins TRBV29-1 and TRBJ2-3; TRBD2, as called in the table, went unchecked against the DNA. Germline CDR1 reads SQVTM; CDR2 reads ANQGSEA. 16 amino acids form the CDR3, both terminal residues included. CDR3 amino acids: CSVRFGGWTDADTQYF.

The DNA for the CDR3 is TGTGCCAGTAGTATAGATCCCGACAGGGGAACAGGAGCTTTCTTT. Encoded protein: CASSIDPDRGTGAFF. The chain combines TRBV19 with TRBJ1-1; 8 nucleotides match TRBD1. The CDR3 runs to 15 residues. Germline V lookup: CDR1 LNHDA, CDR2 SQIVND (reference sequence). V trimming: 0 bases; J trimming: 10 bases; junction bases outside the gene matches: 10.

This chain joins TRBV6-4 and TRBJ2-7; a possible D gene is TRBD2 (5 bases). Germline V gene sequence: CDR1 MRHNA, CDR2 SNTAGT. This CDR3 region has 15 residues. Trimming cost V 0 bases and J 4 bases, with 13 bases left between them. This CDR3 reads CASSDSPGVTYEQYF. The CDR3 DNA reads as TGTGCCAGCAGTGACTCGCCCGGGGTAACTTACGAGCAGTACTTC.

The rearrangement links TRBV4-1 to TRBJ1-5; D is undetermined. This CDR3 contains 16 residues. Germline V CDR1 and CDR2: MGHRA, YSYEKL. V lost 0 bases and J 2 bases, leaving 11 bases between the germline ends. CDR3 amino acids: CASSQDVILGNQPQHF. Here the CDR3 DNA reads TGCGCCAGCAGCCAAGATGTGATACTGGGCAATCAGCCCCAGCATTTT.

The table lists this clone with a few counts. The rearrangement joins TRBV9 to TRBJ1-2, with D maybe TRBD1 (6 bases). V dropped 4 bases and J dropped 4 bases, with 17 bases sitting between them. This CDR3 comprises 15 residues. CDR1 and CDR2 (germline): SGDLS, YYNGEE. The CDR3 spells CASSPGEGRGYGYTF. CDR3 coding DNA: TGTGCCAGCAGCCCAGGGGAGGGGCGCGGCTATGGCTACACCTTC.

The V and J genes are TRBV12-5 and TRBJ2-2; D unresolved. The V and J ends lost 7 bases and 1 base respectively, with 10 bases between them. Germline-derived CDR1 and CDR2 are LGHNT and FRNRAP. The CDR3 consists of 14 residues. CDR3 sequence: CASAARVNTGELFF. The DNA of the CDR3 is TGTGCTAGTGCCGCCCGGGTGAACACCGGGGAGCTGTTTTTT.

V usage is TRBV19 and J usage is TRBJ2-3, with 11 bases matching TRBD2. The CDR3 spans 16 residues. The germline CDR1 and CDR2 sequences are LNHDA and SQIVND (reference sequence). V trimming: 5 bases; J trimming: 1 base; junction bases outside the gene matches: 5. CDR3 residues: CASSSRLAGRTDTQYF. The CDR3 bases are TGTGCCAGTAGTTCCCGACTAGCGGGGCGCACAGATACGCAGTATTTT.

The chain carries TRBV29-1 and TRBJ1-2, with D possibly being TRBD1 (5 bases). V lost 6 bases and J 3 bases, leaving 14 bases between the germline ends. The CDR3 sequence is 13 residues long. Per germline, CDR1 SQVTM and CDR2 ANQGSEA. CDR3 amino acids: CSVTDSDDYGYTF. Written as DNA, the CDR3 is TGCAGCGTGACAGACAGTGACGACTATGGCTACACCTTC.

The V call is TRBV19, the J call TRBJ1-1, with 8 nucleotides matching TRBD1. CDR3 length: 15 residues. Germline V gives CDR1 LNHDA, CDR2 SQIVND (reference sequence). V lost 3 bases and J lost 4; bases outside the gene matches: 7. The CDR3 is CASSMWKQGGTEAFF. The CDR3 coding sequence is TGTGCCAGTAGTATGTGGAAACAGGGGGGCACTGAAGCTTTCTTT. The full variable domain, in which reference TRBV19 and TRBJ1-1 provide the parts outside the CDR3, is DGGITQSPKYLFRKEGQNVTLSCEQNLNHDAMYWYRQDPGQGLRLIYYSQIVNDFQKGDIAEGYSVSREKKESFPLTVTSAQKNPTAFYLCASSMWKQGGTEAFFGQGTRLTVV.

This clone occurred once. The rearrangement links TRBV4-1 to TRBJ1-3; D is uncertain. Trimming pared 0 bases from V and 3 bases from J, leaving 9 bases between. Germline V CDR1 and CDR2: MGHRA, YSYEKL. The length of the CDR3 is 15 residues. The CDR3 here is CASSQDSGYGNTIYF. The DNA for the CDR3 is TGCGCCAGCAGCCAAGATTCGGGGTATGGAAACACCATATATTTT.

The chain carries TRBV13 and TRBJ1-5, with no clear D. Germline V gene sequence: CDR1 PRHDT, CDR2 FYEKMQ (reference sequence). The CDR3 runs to 14 residues. The V gene lost 0 bases and the J gene lost 5 bases, with 8 bases spanning the gap. The CDR3 sequence is CASSLGNGDQPQHF. CDR3 nucleotide sequence: TGTGCCAGCAGCTTAGGCAACGGGGATCAGCCCCAGCATTTT.

This rearrangement joins TRBV7-8 to TRBJ1-2, with TRBD1 identical over 7 bases. V gave up 7 bases and J gave up 3 bases; unmatched junction bases: 5. This CDR3 contains 13 residues. The germline V gene has CDR1 SGHVS and CDR2 FQNEAQ. Written as DNA, the CDR3 is TGTGCCAGCACACATACAGGGGACTATGGCTACACCTTC. Translating gives CASTHTGDYGYTF.

This chain links TRBV14 with TRBJ2-1; 7 bases line up with TRBD2. Germline V CDR1 and CDR2: SGHDN, FVKESK. There are 12 residues in the CDR3. The V and J ends lost 4 bases and 7 bases, in that order; junction bases with no gene match: 1. As DNA, the CDR3 is TGTGCCAGCAGCCGTAGCGGGAATGAGCAGTTCTTC. Its protein is CASSRSGNEQFF.

This chain joins TRBV28 and TRBJ2-7; TRBD2 might be the D (6 bases). Between the trimmed V and J ends, which lost 4 bases and 4 bases, there was a span of 20 bases. This CDR3 is 16 amino acids long. Germline CDR1 reads MDHEN; CDR2 reads SYDVKM. The CDR3 DNA reads as TGTGCCAGCAGTTCCTCGTGGCGGGATCCGTTTTACGAGCAGTACTTC. Encoded protein: CASSSSWRDPFYEQYF.

The gene calls are TRBV6-5 and TRBJ2-2; no definite D call. Germline V gene lookup returns CDR1 MNHEY and CDR2 SVGAGI. CDR3 size: 15 residues. The ends were cut back, 0 bases at V and 0 bases at J, with 5 bases in the middle. The CDR3 DNA reads TGTGCCAGCAGTTACTCAAGAGCGAACACCGGGGAGCTGTTTTTT. Protein: CASSYSRANTGELFF.